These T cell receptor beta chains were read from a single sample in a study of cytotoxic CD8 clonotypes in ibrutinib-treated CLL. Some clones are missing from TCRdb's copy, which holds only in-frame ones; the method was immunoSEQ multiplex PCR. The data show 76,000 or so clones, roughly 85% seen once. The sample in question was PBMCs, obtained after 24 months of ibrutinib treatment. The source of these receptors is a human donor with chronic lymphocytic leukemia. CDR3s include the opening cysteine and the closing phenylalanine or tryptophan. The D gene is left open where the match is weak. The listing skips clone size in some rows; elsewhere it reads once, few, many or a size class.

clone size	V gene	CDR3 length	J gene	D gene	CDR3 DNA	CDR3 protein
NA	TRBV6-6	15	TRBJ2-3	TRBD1	TGTGCCAGCAGGGAGACAGGGGGCATTGGGGATACGCAGTATTTT	CASRETGGIGDTQYF
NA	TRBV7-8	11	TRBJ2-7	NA	TGTGCCAGCAGCAACTCCTACGAGCAGTACTTC	CASSNSYEQYF
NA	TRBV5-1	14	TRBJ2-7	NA	TGCGCCAGCAGCTTGGTTCCGGGATCCTACGAGCAGTACTTC	CASSLVPGSYEQYF
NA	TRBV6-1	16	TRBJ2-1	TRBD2	TGTGCCAGCAGTGAGTTTAGCGGGAGGGCCGGCAATGAGCAGTTCTTC	CASSEFSGRAGNEQFF
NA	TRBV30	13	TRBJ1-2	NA	TGTGCCTGGAGTGTGAGAGGGCCATATGGCTACACCTTC	CAWSVRGPYGYTF
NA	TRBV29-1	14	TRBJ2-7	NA	TGCAGCGTTGAAAAGGGGGAAAGGGTCGGCGAGCAGTACTTC	CSVEKGERVGEQYF
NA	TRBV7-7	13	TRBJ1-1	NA	TGTGCCAGCAGCTTAGGTGAGAACACTGAAGCTTTCTTT	CASSLGENTEAFF
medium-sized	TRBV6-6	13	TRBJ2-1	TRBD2	TGTGCCAGCAGTTACCCCGGGGGGTATGAGCAGTTCTTC	CASSYPGGYEQFF
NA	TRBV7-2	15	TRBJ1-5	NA	TGTGCCAGCAGCTTAGCTTGGGGTATCGGTCAGCCCCAGCATTTT	CASSLAWGIGQPQHF
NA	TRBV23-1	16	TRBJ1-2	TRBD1	TGCGCCAGCAGTCCTTCTCGGGACAGAGCTAACTATGGCTACACCTTC	CASSPSRDRANYGYTF
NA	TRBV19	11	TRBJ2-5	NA	TGTGCCGCCGCTTCTGGGGAGACCCAGTACTTC	CAAASGETQYF
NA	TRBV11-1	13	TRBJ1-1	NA	TGTGCCAGCAGCAGATCAGGGAACACTGAAGCTTTCTTT	CASSRSGNTEAFF
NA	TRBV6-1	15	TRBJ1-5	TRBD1	TGTGCCAGCTCCACTTCAGGGGGCGCAAAACAGCCCCAGCATTTT	CASSTSGGAKQPQHF
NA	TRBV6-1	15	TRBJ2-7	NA	TGTGCCAGCAGTCAAGGGACGTCAAGCTCCTACGAGCAGTACTTC	CASSQGTSSSYEQYF
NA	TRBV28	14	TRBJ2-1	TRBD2	TGTGCCAGCAGGACCCCTGGGCGGGAGTATGAGCAGTTCTTC	CASRTPGREYEQFF
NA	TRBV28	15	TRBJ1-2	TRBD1	TGTGCCAGCAGCCAGACGGACAGGGGATTATCTGGCTACACCTTC	CASSQTDRGLSGYTF
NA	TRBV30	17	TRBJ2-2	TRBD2	TGTGCCTGGAGTGTAGGATGGGCTAGCGGGAACACCGGGGAGCTGTTTTTT	CAWSVGWASGNTGELFF
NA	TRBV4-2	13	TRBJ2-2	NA	TGTGCCAGCGGGACCAGAGCGACCGGGGAGCTGTTTTTT	CASGTRATGELFF
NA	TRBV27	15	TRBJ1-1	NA	TGTGCCAGCAGACTTTCCCAGGGGCATGGCACTGAAGCTTTCTTT	CASRLSQGHGTEAFF
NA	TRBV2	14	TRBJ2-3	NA	TGTGCCAGCAGTGAACCGGAACAGGGGAGGTCGCAGTATTTT	CASSEPEQGRSQYF
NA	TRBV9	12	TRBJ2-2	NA	TGTGCCAGCAGCGTAGTTGTCGGGGAGCTGTTTTTT	CASSVVVGELFF
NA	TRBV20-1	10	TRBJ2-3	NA	TGCAGTGCTGCATGGGATACGCAGTATTTT	CSAAWDTQYF
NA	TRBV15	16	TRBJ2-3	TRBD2	TGTGCCACCAGCCTCCGGTTAGCGGGAGGCGCAGATACGCAGTATTTT	CATSLRLAGGADTQYF
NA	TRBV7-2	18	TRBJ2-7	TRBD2	TGTGCCAGCAGCTCACCTCCTGCTCGACTAGCGGGAACCTACGAGCAGTACTTC	CASSSPPARLAGTYEQYF
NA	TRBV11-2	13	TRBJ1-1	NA	TGTGCCAGCAGCTTAGCGATGAACACTGAAGCTTTCTTT	CASSLAMNTEAFF
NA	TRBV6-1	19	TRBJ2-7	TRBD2	TGTGCCAGCAGTGAATTGAGTTTCGGGACTAGCGCACGCTCCTACGAGCAGTACTTC	CASSELSFGTSARSYEQYF
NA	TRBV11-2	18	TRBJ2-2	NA	TGTGCCAGCAGCTTAGGCCCCCTTACTGCTGCGAACACCGGGGAGCTGTTTTTT	CASSLGPLTAANTGELFF
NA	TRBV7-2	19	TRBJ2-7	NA	TGTGCCAGCAGCTTATTGGGGGGGATCTCCACGGGACATCGCTACGAGCAGTACTTC	CASSLLGGISTGHRYEQYF
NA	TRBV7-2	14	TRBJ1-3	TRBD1	TGTGCCAGCAGACAGGGGGATTTTGGAAACACCATATATTTT	CASRQGDFGNTIYF
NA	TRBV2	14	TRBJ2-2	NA	TGTGCCAGCAGTCGATCTGTGAACACCGGGGAGCTGTTTTTT	CASSRSVNTGELFF
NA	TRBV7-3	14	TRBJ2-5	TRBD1	TGTGCCAGCAGCTTGACAGGGGGCGGTGAGACCCAGTACTTC	CASSLTGGGETQYF
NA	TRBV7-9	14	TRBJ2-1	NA	TGTGCCAGCAGCTTAACGGGGGTTGGCAATGAGCAGTTCTTC	CASSLTGVGNEQFF
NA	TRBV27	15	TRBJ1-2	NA	TGTGCCAGCAGTCCCCAACCAACAGGGCTTTATGGCTACACCTTC	CASSPQPTGLYGYTF
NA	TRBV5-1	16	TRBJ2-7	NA	TGCGCCAGCAGCTCACTTGGGGGGGACAGGTCCTACGAGCAGTACTTC	CASSSLGGDRSYEQYF
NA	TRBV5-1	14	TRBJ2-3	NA	TGCGCCAGCAGCAGCGGGACAGGCACAGATACGCAGTATTTT	CASSSGTGTDTQYF
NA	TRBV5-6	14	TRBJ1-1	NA	TGTGCCAGCGGGCCGAAGGGTATGAACACTGAAGCTTTCTTT	CASGPKGMNTEAFF
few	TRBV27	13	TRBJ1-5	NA	TGTGCCAGCAGTTTATATCGGGGGATGCCCCAGCATTTT	CASSLYRGMPQHF
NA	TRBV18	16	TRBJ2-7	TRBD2	TGTGCCAGCTCACCACCGAACAAGCGGGAGTTAGGCGAGCAGTACTTC	CASSPPNKRELGEQYF
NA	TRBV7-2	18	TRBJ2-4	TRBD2	TGTGCCAGCAGCTTAGAGGGACTAGCGGGTCCAGCCAAAAACATTCAGTACTTC	CASSLEGLAGPAKNIQYF